The 23 T cell receptor beta chains below come from one sample, sequenced in a study of blood T cell repertoires in COVID-19. Libraries were prepared by immunoSEQ multiplex PCR; TCRdb keeps only in-frame clonotypes and omits some of them. The data hold about 270,000 clones, with approximately 87% observed a single time. The sample comprised peripheral blood. These TCRs come from a woman between 25 and 40 years old with COVID-19, enrolled during active disease.

The gene calls are TRBV2 and TRBJ2-3; 10 positions match TRBD1. The CDR3 has 16 amino acids. V was pared by 6 bases and J by 4 bases, with 10 bases of the junction left unmatched. Germline CDR1 reads SNHLY; CDR2 reads FYNNEI. CDR3 nucleotide sequence: TGTGCCAGCAGGGCCGGGACAGGGGCCGTAGCAGATACGCAGTATTTT. Protein product: CASRAGTGAVADTQYF.

The rearrangement uses TRBV4-2 and TRBJ2-1; tentative D call: TRBD2 (5 bases). Per germline, CDR1 LGHNA and CDR2 YNFKEQ. Trimming pared 1 base from V and 2 bases from J, leaving 9 bases between. CDR3 length equals 15 residues. CDR3 bases: TGTGCCAGCAGCCAAGGGGAGTCGGCCTACAATGAGCAGTTCTTC. Residues: CASSQGESAYNEQFF.

Notes on this clone: Germline is not matched at one junction end, which may reflect a read error. This sequence joins TRBV20-1 and TRBJ2-1; 8 nucleotides match TRBD1. Germline CDR1 reads DFQATT; CDR2 reads SNEGSKA (reference sequence). This CDR3 has 13 amino acids. As DNA, the CDR3 is TGCAGTGCTAGTCCCCGATTCTTGGACAGGGCGCTCTTC. It yields the protein CSASPRFLDRALF.

DNA of the CDR3: TGTGCCAGCAGTGACTCGTCCAGCGGGAATTCACCCCTCCACTTT. Its translation: CASSDSSSGNSPLHF. The rearrangement joins TRBV6-4 to TRBJ1-6; the D is unclear. Between the trimmed V and J ends, which lost 0 bases and 7 bases, there was a span of 10 bases. Germline CDR1 reads MRHNA; CDR2 reads SNTAGT. The length of the CDR3 is 15 residues.

The J gene is TRBJ2-2, the V gene TRBV5-4; tentative D call: TRBD2 (5 bases). Per the germline V gene, CDR1 is SGHNT and CDR2 is YYREEE (reference sequence). Trimming took 0 bases from V and 4 from J, leaving 10 bases between them. CDR3 length: 15 residues. The CDR3 spells CASSLVTAGTGELFF. The CDR3, as DNA: TGTGCCAGCAGCTTGGTTACTGCGGGCACCGGGGAGCTGTTTTTT.

This chain joins TRBV19 and TRBJ2-3; the match to TRBD2 covers 7 bases. The CDR3 sequence is 16 residues long. The V and J ends lost 1 base and 0 bases, in that order; junction bases with no gene match: 4. In germline, CDR1 is LNHDA, CDR2 SQIVND (reference sequence). CDR3 in DNA: TGTGCCAGTAGTATAGGGCTAGCGGCTAGCACAGATACGCAGTATTTT. It specifies CASSIGLAASTDTQYF.

This rearrangement joins TRBV5-4 to TRBJ1-2; D is ambiguous. Germline V CDR1 and CDR2: SGHNT, YYREEE (reference sequence). V lost 4 bases, J lost 7 bases, and 11 bases lay in between. The CDR3 spans 12 residues. CDR3 protein: CASSRDWSGYTF. DNA of the CDR3: TGTGCCAGCAGCCGCGACTGGTCTGGCTACACCTTC.

This clone was seen once. V usage is TRBV28 and J usage is TRBJ2-5; 8 bases are shared with TRBD1. The CDR3 is 16 amino acids. Germline CDR1 is MDHEN and CDR2 is SYDVKM. Unmatched junction bases numbered 7, after V lost 3 bases and J lost 1 base. The CDR3: CASSFRDRGLQETQYF. The CDR3 bases are TGTGCCAGCAGTTTCAGAGACAGGGGCCTCCAAGAGACCCAGTACTTC.

This CDR3 reads CASSRLTGNYGYTF. CDR3 DNA sequence: TGTGCCAGCAGCCGACTTACAGGGAACTATGGCTACACCTTC. The chain employs TRBV28 and TRBJ1-2; possible D gene TRBD1, 6 bases. V was shortened by 6 bases and J by 2 bases, with 13 bases between the two germline ends. The CDR3 has 14 residues. Germline V CDR1 and CDR2: MDHEN, SYDVKM.

V gene TRBV5-4 combines with J gene TRBJ2-7; D is perhaps TRBD1 (6 bases). Germline-derived CDR1 and CDR2 are SGHNT and YYREEE (reference sequence). The CDR3 covers 14 residues. Trimming cost V 2 bases and J 0 bases, with 9 bases left between them. CDR3 coding DNA: TGTGCCAGCAGCTTACGGGACAACTCCTACGAGCAGTACTTC. Translation gives CASSLRDNSYEQYF.

V and J are TRBV10-3 and TRBJ1-5; no clear D gene. Germline lookup yields CDR1 ENHRY and CDR2 SYGVKD. V dropped 8 bases and J dropped 3 bases, with 11 bases sitting between them. CDR3 length: 13 residues. This CDR3 is CAIGGRANQPQHF. CDR3 in DNA: TGTGCCATCGGAGGCAGAGCCAATCAGCCCCAGCATTTT.

The chain carries TRBV4-1 and TRBJ2-7; 8 bases fit TRBD2. The CDR3 is made up of 14 amino acids. Per germline, CDR1 MGHRA and CDR2 YSYEKL. V shed 2 bases, J shed 4 bases, and the junction held 4 bases outside the gene matches. The CDR3 coding sequence is TGCGCCAGCAGCCAACAACTAGCGGAGTACGAGCAGTACTTC. The encoded protein is CASSQQLAEYEQYF.

The V gene is TRBV6-5, the J gene TRBJ1-6; a possible D gene is TRBD1 (5 bases). The CDR3 length is 15 residues. Germline V gene sequence: CDR1 MNHEY, CDR2 SVGAGI. The germline V and J ends were trimmed by 0 bases and 5 bases, with 8 bases remaining between them. This CDR3 reads CASSYSATDNSPLHF. CDR3 nucleotides: TGTGCCAGCAGTTACTCGGCGACAGATAATTCACCCCTCCACTTT.

The genes are TRBV11-2 and TRBJ2-3; no firm D call. The CDR3 spans 14 residues. Trimming stripped 1 base from V and 5 bases from J, with 10 bases between. Germline-derived CDR1 and CDR2 are SGHAT and FQNNGV. The CDR3 coding sequence is TGTGCCAGCAGCTTAGCCCCGGGTGTAGATACGCAGTATTTT. As protein: CASSLAPGVDTQYF.

V usage is TRBV5-4 and J usage is TRBJ2-5, with 9 bases fitting TRBD2. The length of the CDR3 is 15 residues. The germline CDR1 and CDR2 sequences are SGHNT and YYREEE (reference sequence). With V trimmed by 4 bases and J by 3 bases, 7 bases remained unmatched. The chain's CDR3 is CASSPRVAGEETQYF. Written as DNA, the CDR3 is TGTGCCAGCAGCCCGAGGGTAGCGGGGGAAGAGACCCAGTACTTC.

As DNA, the CDR3 is TGTGCCAGCAGATGGACAGGTTTGGTGGGCGTCCGCACCGGGGAGCTGTTTTTT. Residues: CASRWTGLVGVRTGELFF. This sequence joins TRBV3-1 (or the pseudogene TRBV3-2) and TRBJ2-2; 7 bases are shared with TRBD1. The V segment lost 6 bases and the J segment 4 bases; nucleotides outside the gene matches: 17. Germline V lookup: CDR1 LGHDT, CDR2 YNNKEL (reference sequence). CDR3 length: 18 residues.

This CDR3 is CASSPGTSGGASYNEQFF. The CDR3, as DNA: TGTGCCAGCAGTCCCGGGACTAGCGGGGGGGCCTCCTACAATGAGCAGTTCTTC. The V gene is TRBV7-9, the J gene TRBJ2-1; 16 bases are shared with TRBD2. CDR1 and CDR2 (germline): SEHNR, FQNEAQ (reference sequence). This CDR3 has 18 residues. The V segment lost 6 bases and the J segment 0 bases; nucleotides outside the gene matches: 5.

V and J are TRBV6-6 and TRBJ1-5; D is perhaps TRBD1 (5 bases). The V end lost 5 bases, the J end lost 2 bases, and 19 bases lay between the germline ends. The germline CDR1 and CDR2 sequences are MNHNY and SVGAGI (reference sequence). This CDR3 is built from 17 residues. The CDR3 DNA is TGTGCCAGCAGTCCACGCGGGGGAGTGATCGGCAATCAGCCCCAGCATTTT. It yields the protein CASSPRGGVIGNQPQHF.

The chain is built from TRBV5-6 and TRBJ2-1; the D is unclear. The V gene's germline CDR1 is SGHDT and CDR2 YYEEEE. This CDR3 is 15 amino acids long. V was trimmed by 0 bases and J by 5 bases, leaving 12 bases between them. Here the CDR3 reads CASSLDGLQDNEQFF. Here the CDR3 DNA reads TGTGCCAGCAGCTTGGATGGGCTCCAAGACAATGAGCAGTTCTTC. The entire variable domain, with the rest obtained from reference TRBV5-6 and TRBJ2-1, is as follows: DAGVTQSPTHLIKTRGQQVTLRCSPKSGHDTVSWYQQALGQGPQFIFQYYEEEERQRGNFPDRFSGHQFPNYSSELNVNALLLGDSALYLCASSLDGLQDNEQFFGPGTRLTVL.

This chain's CDR3 is CASSQEGRGGLYEQYF. In DNA, the CDR3 is TGCGCCAGCAGCCAAGAAGGCCGGGGGGGCCTGTACGAGCAGTACTTC. The V and J genes are TRBV4-1 and TRBJ2-7; 8 positions match TRBD2. CDR1 and CDR2 (germline): MGHRA, YSYEKL. V lost 0 bases and J lost 4; bases outside the gene matches: 8. This CDR3 is 16 amino acids long.

The chain employs TRBV19 and TRBJ1-6, with TRBD1 matching over 8 bases. From germline, CDR1 is LNHDA and CDR2 SQIVND (reference sequence). With V trimmed by 3 bases and J by 8 bases, 6 bases remained unmatched. The CDR3 is 15 amino acids. The CDR3 coding sequence is TGTGCCAGTAGTATGATGGGACAGGACTATTCACCCCTCCACTTT. This sequence encodes CASSMMGQDYSPLHF.

This chain connects TRBV5-1 to TRBJ2-1, with TRBD2 matching 16 bases. The junction had 2 bases not matched to a gene; V was cut back by 4 bases and J by 4 bases. There are 16 residues in the CDR3. Germline loops: CDR1 SGHRS, CDR2 YFSETQ. The CDR3 here is CASSTGLAGGYNEQFF. The DNA for the CDR3 is TGCGCCAGCAGCACGGGACTAGCGGGGGGGTACAATGAGCAGTTCTTC.

This clone was found a few times. V and J are TRBV2 and TRBJ2-7; TRBD2 aligns across 8 bases. CDR3 length: 14 amino acids. Germline V lookup: CDR1 SNHLY, CDR2 FYNNEI. V shed 4 bases, J shed 6 bases, and the junction held 8 bases outside the gene matches. The CDR3 nucleotides read TGTGCCAGCAGTGCTACCCGAGCGGGGGTCGAGCAGTACTTC. This gives the protein CASSATRAGVEQYF. The full variable domain, completed using reference TRBV2 and TRBJ2-7, is EPEVTQTPSHQVTQMGQEVILRCVPISNHLYFYWYRQILGQKVEFLVSFYNNEISEKSEIFDDQFSVERPDGSNFTLKIRSTKLEDSAMYFCASSATRAGVEQYFGPGTRLTVT.